This TCR beta chain derives from a study of blood T cell repertoires in COVID-19. In the study overall: COVID-19 samples from acute and convalescent phases originated in the United States, Italy and Spain. The analysed material was cDNA or gDNA that came from T cells, B-cell-depleted T cells, or PBMCs.

Germline CDR1 is MNHEY and CDR2 is SMNVEV (reference sequence). Trimming took 5 bases from V and 6 from J, leaving 17 bases between them. The CDR3 consists of 15 residues. Clones were read by immunoSEQ multiplex PCR, and TCRdb kept only the in-frame ones, dropping some. The sample has about 220,000 clones, around 84% seen once. The source is a human donor in a cohort sampled during active COVID-19. What was sequenced was peripheral blood. The chain links TRBV27 to TRBJ2-1; TRBD1 is a possible D gene (6 bases). The CDR3 spells CASSRGTLSGNEQFF. The CDR3 DNA is TGTGCCAGCAGTAGGGGGACATTAAGCGGCAATGAGCAGTTCTTC.